A selection of T cell receptor beta chains follows, all from one sample in a study of cytomegalovirus exposure and HLA in healthy donors. Produced via immunoSEQ multiplex PCR; TCRdb's table is partial and in-frame only. The table records approximately 190,000 clones, about 86% of them present only once. Sequencing was done on a sample of PBMCs. These receptors all stem from a man between 35 and 55 years old in good health and CMV-seropositive. CDR3s include the opening cysteine and the closing phenylalanine or tryptophan.

v_gene | CDR3aa
TRBV30 | CAWRKSGGISGNTIYF
TRBV2 | CASSEDSLYEQYF
TRBV2 | CASSEGRGNYEQYF
TRBV9 | CASSLGTGVYNEQFF
TRBV15 | CATSSERGAKNIQYF
TRBV7-2 | CASSPDRLAEQYF
TRBV27 | CASSLTWTANYGYTF
TRBV23-1 | CASSHLPKDRTCF
TRBV27 | CASIYYRGRNTEAFF
TRBV5-4 | CASSLGGLAPLQETQYF